Shown below are 30 T cell receptor beta chains from a single sample sequenced in a study of blood T cell repertoires in COVID-19. Libraries were prepared by immunoSEQ multiplex PCR; TCRdb keeps only in-frame clonotypes and omits some of them. The data contain 210,000 or so clones, 70% to 90% of them seen just once; the ten biggest clones take up about 5.1%. Sequencing was done on a sample of peripheral blood. The receptors shown here come from a woman in her seventies with active or convalescent COVID-19.

The chain combines TRBV5-6 with TRBJ1-3; 9 bases agree with TRBD1. This CDR3 has 15 residues. The V segment lost 4 bases and the J segment 4 bases; nucleotides outside the gene matches: 6. CDR1 is SGHDT and CDR2 is YYEEEE in the germline V gene. The CDR3 DNA reads as TGTGCCAGCAGCGTACAGGGGGCTGCAGGAAACACCATATATTTT. Residues: CASSVQGAAGNTIYF.

The V call is TRBV7-9, the J call TRBJ1-1, with D uncertain. CDR3 length: 16 residues. The V and J ends lost 5 bases and 4 bases respectively, with 20 bases between them. Looked up from germline, CDR1 is SEHNR and CDR2 is FQNEAQ (reference sequence). The CDR3 DNA sequence: TGTGCCAGCAGCCCTTCCCCCCCTTCCTATATCACTGAAGCTTTCTTT. This encodes CASSPSPPSYITEAFF.

V and J are TRBV5-1 and TRBJ1-3; D is possibly TRBD1 (5 bases). Trimming shortened V by 4 bases and J by 1 base, and 9 bases separated the two germline ends. The germline V gene encodes CDR1 SGHRS and CDR2 YFSETQ. The CDR3 length is 14 residues. The CDR3 reads CASSMDMSGNTIYF. The CDR3 DNA sequence: TGCGCCAGCAGCATGGACATGTCTGGAAACACCATATATTTT.

This sequence joins TRBV3-1 (or the pseudogene TRBV3-2) and TRBJ2-3, with TRBD2 matching over 8 bases. This CDR3 is built from 16 residues. Trimming removed 2 bases from V and 5 bases from J; junction bases left unmatched: 9. Germline CDR1 and CDR2: LGHDT and YNNKEL (reference sequence). The CDR3 nucleotides read TGTGCCAGCAGCCAAAAAATTAGCGGGATCGTAGATACGCAGTATTTT. It encodes CASSQKISGIVDTQYF.

CDR3 in DNA: TGTGCCAGCAGCTTAGCGAGGGAAGGCTACACCTTC. This codes for CASSLAREGYTF. The chain combines TRBV7-9 with TRBJ1-2; D not certain. Germline V gives CDR1 SEHNR, CDR2 FQNEAQ (reference sequence). CDR3 length: 12 amino acids. Trimming took 0 bases from V and 8 from J, leaving 7 bases between them.

The chain is built from TRBV10-1 and TRBJ2-1; D not certain. V dropped 7 bases and J dropped 2 bases, with 12 bases sitting between them. CDR3 length: 14 residues. Germline lookup yields CDR1 WNHNN and CDR2 SYGVQD (reference sequence). CDR3 nucleotide sequence: TGCGCCAGCAAGAGTATGAGGCCCTACAATGAGCAGTTCTTC. Amino acid sequence: CASKSMRPYNEQFF.

The V gene is TRBV19, the J gene TRBJ2-2; tentatively, D is TRBD1 (5 bases). V was clipped by 3 bases and J by 9 bases, with 11 bases between them. The CDR3 sequence is 13 residues long. Per the germline V gene, CDR1 is LNHDA and CDR2 is SQIVND (reference sequence). The CDR3 DNA sequence: TGTGCCAGTAGTATTCAGGGCAGCCGGGAGCTGTTTTTT. Its protein product is CASSIQGSRELFF.

The V call is TRBV7-9, the J call TRBJ2-7; 8 nucleotides agree with TRBD1. The CDR3 contains 12 residues. Losses at the gene ends were 5 bases for V and 5 bases for J; bases not matched to a gene: 2. Per germline, CDR1 SEHNR and CDR2 FQNEAQ (reference sequence). CDR3: CASSPTGDEQYF. The CDR3 DNA is TGTGCCAGCAGCCCGACAGGGGACGAGCAGTACTTC.

This rearrangement joins TRBV24-1 to TRBJ2-3, with 8 nucleotides matching TRBD2. The CDR3 is 17 residues long. CDR1 is KGHDR, CDR2 SFDVKD, per germline. The V and J ends lost 5 bases and 4 bases, in that order; junction bases with no gene match: 13. The CDR3 sequence is CATSGRGSGTFSDTQYF. CDR3 nucleotides: TGTGCCACCAGTGGGAGGGGTAGCGGGACATTCTCAGATACGCAGTATTTT.

CDR3 residues: CASTPGGSYGYTF. Written as DNA, the CDR3 is TGTGCCAGCACCCCTGGAGGCAGCTATGGCTACACCTTC. The J gene is TRBJ1-2, the V gene TRBV28; D call uncertain. The germline CDR1 and CDR2 sequences are MDHEN and SYDVKM. The CDR3 is 13 amino acids. Trimming shortened V by 7 bases and J by 4 bases, and 13 bases separated the two germline ends.

The gene calls are TRBV28 and TRBJ1-1; tentatively, D is TRBD1 (5 bases). The germline V gene has CDR1 MDHEN and CDR2 SYDVKM. The germline V and J ends were trimmed by 3 bases and 4 bases, with 12 bases remaining between them. CDR3 length: 14 amino acids. The CDR3: CASSFPRQFTEAFF. The DNA for the CDR3 is TGTGCCAGCAGTTTCCCCCGACAGTTCACTGAAGCTTTCTTT. The complete variable domain, with remaining parts taken from reference TRBV28 and TRBJ1-1, reads DVKVTQSSRYLVKRTGEKVFLECVQDMDHENMFWYRQDPGLGLRLIYFSYDVKMKEKGDIPEGYSVSREKKERFSLILESASTNQTSMYLCASSFPRQFTEAFFGQGTRLTVV.

The chain recombines TRBV6-5 with TRBJ1-3, with 10 positions matching TRBD1. The CDR3 has 12 residues. Per the germline V gene, CDR1 is MNHEY and CDR2 is SVGAGI. Here the CDR3 DNA reads TGTGCTACCGGGGACAGGGGATACACCATATATTTT. Protein product: CATGDRGYTIYF.

The V and J genes are TRBV5-1 and TRBJ1-1, with 9 bases fitting TRBD1. The CDR3 contains 14 residues. Germline lookup yields CDR1 SGHRS and CDR2 YFSETQ. V dropped 8 bases and J dropped 0; count of bases not matched to a gene: 5. CDR3 bases: TGCGCCAGTAGGGACAGGGTCATGAACACTGAAGCTTTCTTT. Its translation is CASRDRVMNTEAFF.

The J gene is TRBJ2-3, the V gene TRBV10-3; 10 positions match TRBD2. V was clipped by 4 bases and J by 6 bases; unmatched bases: 10. The CDR3 totals 16 residues. Germline-derived CDR1 and CDR2 are ENHRY and SYGVKD. The DNA of the CDR3 is TGTGCCATCAGTGCATTTAAGGGAGCGGGGGGGGATACGCAGTATTTT. Protein sequence: CAISAFKGAGGDTQYF.

This clone has just one count. This chain joins TRBV6-5 and TRBJ2-5; 7 bases align to TRBD1. V gave up 6 bases and J gave up 3 bases; unmatched junction bases: 7. The V gene's germline CDR1 is MNHEY and CDR2 SVGAGI. This CDR3 contains 14 residues. DNA of the CDR3: TGTGCCAGCAGATCCGGGACAGCTAAAGAGACCCAGTACTTC. This translates into CASRSGTAKETQYF.

The chain has TRBV4-1 and TRBJ2-7, with 9 positions matching TRBD2. The germline V gene encodes CDR1 MGHRA and CDR2 YSYEKL. J gave up 0 bases and V 0 bases, and 9 bases lay outside the gene matches. This CDR3 has 18 residues. The DNA of the CDR3 is TGCGCCAGCAGCCAAGATCATGGTAGCGGGAGAAGCTCCTACGAGCAGTACTTC. It specifies CASSQDHGSGRSSYEQYF.

This chain links TRBV7-7 with TRBJ2-3, with D perhaps TRBD2 (6 bases). The CDR3 is made up of 16 amino acids. V gave up 2 bases and J gave up 0 bases, with 12 bases separating them. Germline V gene lookup returns CDR1 SSHAT and CDR2 FNYEAQ (reference sequence). Here the CDR3 reads CASSLWSGDSTDTQYF. In DNA form, the CDR3 reads TGTGCCAGCAGCTTATGGTCGGGAGACAGCACAGATACGCAGTATTTT.

This chain connects TRBV29-1 to TRBJ2-1; the D gene is possibly TRBD2 (6 bases). CDR3 size: 15 residues. Germline loops: CDR1 SQVTM, CDR2 ANQGSEA. V was clipped by 4 bases and J by 3 bases, with 16 bases between them. CDR3: CSVGGGGGFYNEQFF. In DNA form, the CDR3 reads TGCAGCGTTGGGGGAGGTGGAGGTTTCTACAATGAGCAGTTCTTC.

In the case of this clone: Other DNA sequences in this specimen translate into the identical CDR3. The rearrangement links TRBV6-5 to TRBJ1-1; the D gene is possibly TRBD1 (5 bases). With 2 bases removed from V and 1 base from J, the gap between germline ends came to 5 bases. This CDR3 spans 13 amino acids. CDR1 and CDR2 from the germline V gene are MNHEY and SVGAGI. In DNA form, the CDR3 reads TGTGCCAGCAGTTACGGACAGAACACTGAAGCTTTCTTT. Translated, it gives CASSYGQNTEAFF.

The chain recombines TRBV6-2 or TRBV6-3 with TRBJ2-7; 9 bases line up with TRBD1. The ends lost 7 bases at V and 2 bases at J; junction bases unmatched: 9. Germline-derived CDR1 and CDR2 are MNHEY and SVGEGT. This CDR3 comprises 15 residues. The CDR3 DNA sequence: TGTGCCAGCAACCCACAGGGGGCTCCCACCTACGAGCAGTACTTC. It yields the protein CASNPQGAPTYEQYF.

The chain joins TRBV28 to TRBJ2-7; 9 bases are shared with TRBD1. The CDR3 covers 15 residues. CDR1 is MDHEN and CDR2 is SYDVKM in the germline V gene. V lost 5 bases to trimming and J lost 7 bases; unmatched junction nucleotides: 12. CDR3 sequence: CASSTSGTGPKEQYF. CDR3 DNA sequence: TGTGCCAGCAGTACCTCCGGGACAGGGCCCAAGGAGCAGTACTTC.

This clone was seen only a few times. J is TRBJ2-7 and V is TRBV13; possibly TRBD2 for D (7 bases). The V end lost 0 bases, the J end lost 12 bases, and 12 bases lay between the germline ends. The CDR3 sequence is 12 residues long. Germline values: CDR1 PRHDT, CDR2 FYEKMQ (reference sequence). The CDR3 coding sequence is TGTGCCAGCAGCTTAGGGCGGGGGCCCTCGTACTTC. Translated: CASSLGRGPSYF.

The genes are TRBV6-1 and TRBJ1-2; no reliable D call. The germline V gene has CDR1 MNHNS and CDR2 SASEGT. V lost 3 bases to trimming and J lost 4 bases, with 9 bases between them. This CDR3 is built from 13 residues. The chain's CDR3 is CASSERAPYGYTF. Here the CDR3 DNA reads TGTGCCAGCAGTGAGAGGGCCCCCTATGGCTACACCTTC.

The CDR3 here is CASSPHPGTPSGGYTF. Written as DNA, the CDR3 is TGTGCCAGCTCACCCCATCCCGGGACACCCAGCGGTGGCTACACCTTC. The chain uses TRBV18 and TRBJ1-2, with D perhaps TRBD1 (6 bases). Germline values: CDR1 KGHSH, CDR2 LQKENI. V was trimmed by 3 bases and J by 7 bases, leaving 21 bases between them. This CDR3 region has 16 residues.

This clone was seen only a few times. V usage is TRBV6-6 and J usage is TRBJ2-3; a possible D gene is TRBD2 (6 bases). V shed 8 bases and J shed 8 bases, with 14 bases lying between them. The CDR3 runs to 12 residues. The germline gives CDR1 MNHNY, CDR2 SVGAGI (reference sequence). The CDR3 reads CASGRDRVTQYF. The CDR3 coding sequence is TGTGCCAGCGGGCGGGATCGAGTTACGCAGTATTTT.

The chain recombines TRBV7-9 with TRBJ2-3; 11 nucleotides align to TRBD2. Trimming removed 6 bases from V and 5 bases from J; junction bases left unmatched: 7. The CDR3 contains 15 residues. Germline CDR1 is SEHNR and CDR2 is FQNEAQ (reference sequence). The CDR3 nucleotides are TGTGCCAGCAGTCTAGCGGGAGGAGGTGGAGATACGCAGTATTTT. As protein: CASSLAGGGGDTQYF.

This clone was recorded a few times. This sequence joins TRBV2 and TRBJ1-1, with 7 bases aligning to TRBD1. Germline CDR1 and CDR2: SNHLY and FYNNEI. The CDR3 has 15 amino acids. The ends lost 2 bases at V and 4 bases at J; junction bases unmatched: 7. The CDR3 nucleotides are TGTGCCAGCAGTGAACGAAGCGCAGGGGGCACTGAAGCTTTCTTT. It specifies CASSERSAGGTEAFF.

This chain uses TRBV7-9 with TRBJ2-2; 12 nucleotides line up with TRBD2. The germline V gene encodes CDR1 SEHNR and CDR2 FQNEAQ (reference sequence). The length of the CDR3 is 18 residues. V shed 5 bases and J 3 bases; nucleotides not matched to a gene: 10. The CDR3 is CASSKYLLAGGHTGELFF. DNA for the CDR3: TGTGCCAGCAGCAAATACCTACTAGCGGGAGGCCACACCGGGGAGCTGTTTTTT.

This sequence joins TRBV19 and TRBJ1-1; 8 nucleotides match TRBD1. Germline V gene sequence: CDR1 LNHDA, CDR2 SQIVND (reference sequence). CDR3 length: 16 residues. With 6 bases clipped from V and 1 base from J, the junction kept 10 bases outside the gene matches. Here the CDR3 DNA reads TGTGCCAGTAGCCAGGGGGCAGGGGGTGCGAACACTGAAGCTTTCTTT. It encodes CASSQGAGGANTEAFF.

The table lists this clone with a count of one. The gene calls are TRBV5-4 and TRBJ1-4, with 7 bases aligning to TRBD1. This CDR3 is built from 15 residues. The germline V gene has CDR1 SGHNT and CDR2 YYREEE (reference sequence). J gave up 7 bases and V 4 bases, and 10 bases lay outside the gene matches. Here the CDR3 reads CASSPRTGAGEKLFF. CDR3 in DNA: TGTGCCAGCAGCCCTAGAACAGGGGCCGGTGAAAAACTGTTTTTT.